These 30 T cell receptor beta chains were all obtained from the same sample, sequenced in a study of shared clonotypes between healthy human individuals. Generated by immunoSEQ multiplex PCR, the TCRdb table keeps only in-frame clones and is missing some. This table has about 1.5 million clones, 95% to 99% appearing once. Sequencing was performed on naive CD4+ T cells sorted from blood. Specified subset: CD45RA+ positively selected. The receptors come from a man aged 25 to 45 in good health.

The V gene is TRBV7-2, the J gene TRBJ2-1, with 7 bases that match TRBD2. This CDR3 is 13 amino acids long. Germline V gene data show CDR1 as SGHTA and CDR2 as FQGNSA. Trimming removed 2 bases from V and 11 bases from J; junction bases left unmatched: 6. CDR3 nucleotides: TGTGCCAGCAGCTTATCCGCGACTAGCAAGCAGTTCTTC. As protein: CASSLSATSKQFF.

The rearrangement links TRBV28 to TRBJ2-1, with D maybe TRBD1 (6 bases). The CDR3 runs to 14 residues. V lost 5 bases to trimming and J lost 4 bases, with 12 bases between them. Germline V gene sequence: CDR1 MDHEN, CDR2 SYDVKM. Here the CDR3 DNA reads TGTGCCAGCAGTATCGGTGGACAGTACAATGAGCAGTTCTTC. Translating gives CASSIGGQYNEQFF.

The CDR3, as DNA: TGTGCAAGTCGCTTAGCCGGGAGCAATCAGCCCCAGCATTTT. Protein product: CASRLAGSNQPQHF. This chain links TRBV12-2 with TRBJ1-5. TRBV12-2 is flagged as a pseudogene. The CDR3 is made up of 14 amino acids.

The rearrangement joins TRBV11-3 to TRBJ1-1; D ambiguous. The CDR3 extends over 17 amino acids. Trimming removed 2 bases from V and 0 bases from J, with 16 bases in between. Germline values: CDR1 SGHNT, CDR2 YENEEA. DNA for the CDR3: TGTGCCAGCAGCTTAATCCAACCCGGTAGGATGAACACTGAAGCTTTCTTT. Amino acid sequence: CASSLIQPGRMNTEAFF.

This clone was seen just once. The chain joins TRBV5-1 to TRBJ2-5, with 11 bases identical to TRBD2. In germline, CDR1 is SGHRS, CDR2 YFSETQ. The CDR3 runs to 16 residues. J lost 0 bases, V lost 0 bases, and 1 base had no gene match. DNA of the CDR3: TGCGCCAGCAGCTTGGGACTAGCGGGACACCAAGAGACCCAGTACTTC. This codes for CASSLGLAGHQETQYF.

V and J are TRBV10-2 and TRBJ2-3, with D perhaps being TRBD1 or TRBD2 (5 bases each). Germline loops: CDR1 WSHSY, CDR2 SAAADI. The V end lost 6 bases, the J end lost 2 bases, and 12 bases lay between the germline ends. The CDR3 loop spans 14 amino acids. The CDR3 sequence is CASRGRTFTDTQYF. The CDR3 DNA reads TGCGCCAGCAGGGGGCGGACTTTCACAGATACGCAGTATTTT.

This clone showed up just once. The same CDR3 is also encoded by other DNA sequences in this sample. CDR3 protein: CASSPTSGSYEQYF. The CDR3 region has the DNA TGTGCCAGCAGCCCGACTAGCGGGTCTTACGAGCAGTACTTC. V is TRBV7-2 and J is TRBJ2-7; 10 bases match TRBD2. V lost 5 bases, J lost 4 bases, and 5 bases stayed unmatched. This CDR3 comprises 14 residues. Germline values: CDR1 SGHTA, CDR2 FQGNSA.

The V gene is TRBV10-2, the J gene TRBJ1-5, with D possibly TRBD1 on 6 matching bases. Trimming left V 10 bases short and J 4 bases short, with 11 bases between. Germline CDR1 WSHSY, CDR2 SAAADI. CDR3 length: 12 residues. CDR3 protein: CANGQNNQPQHF. The CDR3 nucleotides are TGCGCCAACGGACAGAATAATCAGCCCCAGCATTTT.

The genes are TRBV5-1 and TRBJ2-1; perhaps TRBD1 as D (5 bases). The CDR3 consists of 15 residues. In germline, CDR1 is SGHRS, CDR2 YFSETQ. V was shortened by 1 base and J by 7 bases, with 15 bases between the two germline ends. The CDR3 sequence is CASSLWAGPGNEQFF. Here the CDR3 DNA reads TGCGCCAGCAGCTTGTGGGCAGGGCCAGGAAATGAGCAGTTCTTC.

The genes are TRBV25-1 and TRBJ2-7, with 7 bases lining up with TRBD2. The V gene end was trimmed by 3 bases and the J gene end by 3 bases; junction bases not matched to a gene: 5. CDR3 length: 14 amino acids. CDR1 and CDR2 (germline): MGHDK, SYGVNS. CDR3 in amino acids: CASSEGGSRYEQYF. CDR3 sequence (DNA): TGTGCCAGCAGTGAGGGGGGGAGCCGCTACGAGCAGTACTTC.

The V call is TRBV7-2, the J call TRBJ2-1, with 10 bases matching TRBD2. The junction had 4 bases not matched to a gene; V was cut back by 2 bases and J by 3 bases. The CDR3 length is 16 residues. The germline V gene has CDR1 SGHTA and CDR2 FQGNSA. The CDR3 is CASSLSGGAYYNEQFF. CDR3 bases: TGTGCCAGCAGCTTAAGCGGGGGGGCCTACTACAATGAGCAGTTCTTC.

On this clone itself: The same CDR3 arises from other DNA sequences in this sample as well. The chain has TRBV19 and TRBJ1-1; tentatively, D is TRBD1 (6 bases). Trimming cost V 3 bases and J 1 base, with 6 bases left between them. This CDR3 contains 13 residues. Germline V CDR1 and CDR2: LNHDA, SQIVND (reference sequence). CDR3 residues: CASSIRGNTEAFF. The CDR3 region has the DNA TGTGCCAGTAGTATCAGGGGGAACACTGAAGCTTTCTTT.

The genes are TRBV18 and TRBJ2-1; 9 bases fit TRBD1. The germline gives CDR1 KGHSH, CDR2 LQKENI. The length of the CDR3 is 14 residues. V shed 2 bases, J shed 8 bases, and the junction held 4 bases outside the gene matches. In DNA form, the CDR3 reads TGTGCCAGCTCACCAGCCACAGGGGGCGATGAGCAGTTCTTC. Translation: CASSPATGGDEQFF.

The genes are TRBV9 and TRBJ2-7, with TRBD2 identical over 8 bases. The CDR3 contains 15 residues. Germline V lookup: CDR1 SGDLS, CDR2 YYNGEE. The V gene end was trimmed by 3 bases and the J gene end by 4 bases; junction bases not matched to a gene: 9. CDR3 loop: CASSATGTRTYEQYF. The CDR3 region has the DNA TGTGCCAGCAGCGCCACCGGGACTAGGACTTACGAGCAGTACTTC.

The J gene is TRBJ2-7, the V gene TRBV2; D unclear. V was pared by 3 bases and J by 2 bases, with 14 bases between. Germline V gives CDR1 SNHLY, CDR2 FYNNEI. This CDR3 region has 15 residues. The CDR3 DNA is TGTGCCAGCAGTGAGGGCCACTCGAGTACCTACGAGCAGTACTTC. Translating it yields CASSEGHSSTYEQYF.

The V gene is TRBV5-1, the J gene TRBJ2-6; TRBD1 is a possible D gene (6 bases). V was clipped by 6 bases and J by 0 bases, with 16 bases between them. The CDR3 loop spans 17 amino acids. Germline CDR1 and CDR2: SGHRS and YFSETQ. CDR3 sequence reads: CASTRTGQASGANVLTF. The CDR3, as DNA: TGCGCCAGCACCCGGACGGGACAAGCCTCTGGGGCCAACGTCCTGACTTTC.

V gene TRBV2 combines with J gene TRBJ1-4; D gene unclear. Germline lookup yields CDR1 SNHLY and CDR2 FYNNEI. This CDR3 is 13 amino acids long. V lost 7 bases and J lost 8, with 14 bases in between. The CDR3 coding sequence is TGTGCCAGCACAAGCGTCCGGGTAGAAAAACTGTTTTTT. This encodes CASTSVRVEKLFF. Full variable domain (outside the CDR3, taken from reference TRBV2 and TRBJ1-4): EPEVTQTPSHQVTQMGQEVILRCVPISNHLYFYWYRQILGQKVEFLVSFYNNEISEKSEIFDDQFSVERPDGSNFTLKIRSTKLEDSAMYFCASTSVRVEKLFFGSGTQLSVL.

The chain is built from TRBV30 and TRBJ2-7; D might be TRBD1 (5 bases). Trimming shortened V by 1 base and J by 0 bases, and 10 bases separated the two germline ends. The CDR3 runs to 14 residues. Germline V gene data show CDR1 as GTSNPN and CDR2 as SVGIG (reference sequence). CDR3 coding DNA: TGTGCCTGGAGTGAACAGGCAAACTCCTACGAGCAGTACTTC. Its translation is CAWSEQANSYEQYF. Combining the CDR3 with reference TRBV30 and TRBJ2-7 gives the whole variable domain SQTIHQWPATLVQPVGSPLSLECTVEGTSNPNLYWYRQAAGRGLQLLFYSVGIGQISSEVPQNLSASRPQDRQFILSSKKLLLSDSGFYLCAWSEQANSYEQYFGPGTRLTVT.

The chain joins TRBV15 to TRBJ2-1; weak D call: TRBD2 (6 bases). The V end was cut by 5 bases, the J end by 0 bases, with 17 bases between. The germline V gene encodes CDR1 LNHNV and CDR2 YYDKDF (reference sequence). This CDR3 has 17 residues. In nucleotides, the CDR3 is TGTGCCACCAGCGCCTACCCAGCGGGCCGCTCCTACAATGAGCAGTTCTTC. Protein sequence: CATSAYPAGRSYNEQFF. Variable domain in full (rest from reference TRBV15 and TRBJ2-1): DAMVIQNPRYQVTQFGKPVTLSCSQTLNHNVMYWYQQKSSQAPKLLFHYYDKDFNNEADTPDNFQSRRPNTSFCFLDIRSPGLGDTAMYLCATSAYPAGRSYNEQFFGPGTRLTVL.

To note about this clone: The sample carries other DNA sequences with the same CDR3. This chain's CDR3 is CASSPGLADYNEQFF. DNA for the CDR3: TGTGCCAGCAGCCCGGGACTAGCGGACTACAATGAGCAGTTCTTC. The chain combines TRBV5-5 with TRBJ2-1; 11 nucleotides match TRBD2. Germline CDR1 is SGHKS and CDR2 is YYEKEE (reference sequence). CDR3 length: 15 amino acids. Germline trimming cut 4 bases from V and 3 bases from J; bases unmatched to any gene: 3.

The chain links TRBV13 to TRBJ2-3; 13 bases are a match to TRBD2. V gave up 1 base and J gave up 4 bases; unmatched junction bases: 8. Germline CDR1 is PRHDT and CDR2 is FYEKMQ (reference sequence). This CDR3 has 18 amino acids. CDR3 protein: CASSLALPGLAGPDTQYF. In nucleotides, the CDR3 is TGTGCCAGCAGCTTAGCCCTGCCGGGACTAGCGGGACCAGATACGCAGTATTTT.

The chain's CDR3 is CASGNAGGYTF. The CDR3 coding sequence is TGTGCCAGCGGGAACGCCGGTGGCTACACCTTC. The rearrangement links TRBV25-1 to TRBJ1-2; D is unclear. The germline V and J ends were trimmed by 8 bases and 7 bases, with 11 bases remaining between them. Germline V gene sequence: CDR1 MGHDK, CDR2 SYGVNS. CDR3 length: 11 residues.

The chain recombines TRBV11-3 with TRBJ2-1; 9 bases line up with TRBD2. Trimming cost V 4 bases and J 4 bases; bases outside gene matches: 5. The CDR3 is 15 amino acids. Germline V lookup: CDR1 SGHNT, CDR2 YENEEA. The CDR3 protein is CASSSRGLAYNEQFF. In nucleotides, the CDR3 is TGTGCCAGCAGCTCCCGGGGACTAGCATACAATGAGCAGTTCTTC.

The chain has TRBV27 and TRBJ2-7; 9 nucleotides agree with TRBD1. The CDR3 contains 14 residues. Germline trimming cut 8 bases from V and 3 bases from J; bases unmatched to any gene: 8. The V gene's germline CDR1 is MNHEY and CDR2 SMNVEV (reference sequence). The CDR3 DNA reads TGTGCCAGCGGACCGGGACAGGGCAACTACGAGCAGTACTTC. Its protein product is CASGPGQGNYEQYF.

Of note for this clone: Other DNA sequences in this specimen translate into the identical CDR3. The J gene is TRBJ2-7, the V gene TRBV18; the D gene is possibly TRBD2 (5 bases). CDR1 is KGHSH and CDR2 is LQKENI in the germline V gene. The length of the CDR3 is 14 residues. V lost 6 bases and J lost 1, with 13 bases in between. Here the CDR3 DNA reads TGTGCCAGCTCGCCCGGAGGTGGGTCCTACGAGCAGTACTTC. This codes for CASSPGGGSYEQYF. Full variable domain (remainder filled in from reference TRBV18 and TRBJ2-7): NAGVMQNPRHLVRRRGQEARLRCSPMKGHSHVYWYRQLPEEGLKFMVYLQKENIIDESGMPKERFSAEFPKEGPSILRIQQVVRGDSAAYFCASSPGGGSYEQYFGPGTRLTVT.

The chain links TRBV19 to TRBJ1-5; D is undetermined. V was shortened by 1 base and J by 6 bases, with 16 bases between the two germline ends. This CDR3 has 16 amino acids. Germline CDR1 reads LNHDA; CDR2 reads SQIVND (reference sequence). Written as DNA, the CDR3 is TGTGCCAGTAGTATAGTCGCGGCAGTCGTATCTCAGCCCCAGCATTTT. Translated: CASSIVAAVVSQPQHF.

The chain uses TRBV5-3 and TRBJ2-7, with TRBD2 matching over 12 bases. TRBV5-3 is assigned to the ORF class and has an uncertain function. The CDR3 runs to 15 residues. The ends lost 8 bases at V and 6 bases at J; junction bases unmatched: 12. The CDR3 loop is CASRMRLAGVFEQYF. The DNA for the CDR3 is TGTGCCAGCAGAATGAGACTAGCGGGAGTTTTCGAGCAGTACTTC.

The sample holds one count of this clone. The chain recombines TRBV5-1 with TRBJ2-1, with a tentative D call TRBD1 (5 bases). Germline CDR1 and CDR2: SGHRS and YFSETQ. V was trimmed by 3 bases and J by 9 bases, leaving 25 bases between them. The CDR3 contains 17 residues. This CDR3 is CASSSSASKNRGSEQFF. CDR3 nucleotides: TGCGCCAGCAGCTCATCGGCAAGTAAAAATAGGGGCAGTGAGCAGTTCTTC.

The chain links TRBV27 to TRBJ2-2, with TRBD1 matching over 7 bases. The CDR3 is 19 residues long. Germline assignment: CDR1 MNHEY and CDR2 SMNVEV (reference sequence). The ends lost 6 bases at V and 3 bases at J; junction bases unmatched: 19. The CDR3 coding sequence is TGTGCCAGCAGAGACCGCCGGTGGACAGGAAACACAGACACCGGGGAGCTGTTTTTT. Protein product: CASRDRRWTGNTDTGELFF.

The V gene is TRBV19, the J gene TRBJ2-1, with TRBD2 matching over 7 bases. This CDR3 is built from 15 residues. Germline V lookup: CDR1 LNHDA, CDR2 SQIVND (reference sequence). The V and J ends lost 6 bases and 1 base, in that order; junction bases with no gene match: 6. The CDR3 sequence is CASREAGVSYNEQFF. In nucleotides, the CDR3 is TGTGCCAGTAGGGAGGCGGGAGTGTCCTACAATGAGCAGTTCTTC.